This entry lists 3 T cell receptor beta chains sequenced from one sample in a study of T cells in Graves' hyperthyroidism and ophthalmopathy. Amplified regions were TCR beta CDR3 sequences from RNA transcripts. The HTBI primer set served for first-round RT-PCR of the TCR CDR3. TCRdb re-analysed the multiplex PCR reads in MiXCR, keeping a single row per CDR3 protein. The sample yields approximately 690,000 distinct CDR3 sequences, under 25% seen once. Sequenced: blood. The receptors were gathered from a man under 40 with Graves' ophthalmopathy.

This clonotype showed up just a few times. The chain links TRBV18 to TRBJ1-2; D possibly corresponds to TRBD1 (5 bases). V was clipped by 5 bases and J by 4 bases, with 8 bases between them. The germline CDR1 and CDR2 sequences are KGHSH and LQKENI. This CDR3 has 12 residues. CDR3 nucleotides: TGTGCCAGCTCAGAGGGGAGCTATGGCTACACCTTC. Translation: CASSEGSYGYTF.

This clonotype was picked up many times. V usage is TRBV28 and J usage is TRBJ1-1; D is undetermined. CDR1 and CDR2 from the germline V gene are MDHEN and SYDVKM. CDR3 length: 15 amino acids. The ends were cut back, 5 bases at V and 1 base at J, with 14 bases in the middle. The CDR3 DNA reads as TGTGCCAGCAGTCCACAGACAACGCCGAACACTGAAGCTTTCTTT. It is translated as CASSPQTTPNTEAFF.

This clonotype has a handful of counts. V usage is TRBV4-2 and J usage is TRBJ1-6; no clear D gene. Trimming left V 1 base short and J 5 bases short, with 15 bases between. Looked up from germline, CDR1 is LGHNA and CDR2 is YNFKEQ. The CDR3 runs to 17 residues. The CDR3 here is CASSQGRGRTDNSPLHF. As DNA, the CDR3 is TGTGCCAGCAGCCAAGGTAGAGGGCGCACCGATAATTCACCCCTCCACTTT.